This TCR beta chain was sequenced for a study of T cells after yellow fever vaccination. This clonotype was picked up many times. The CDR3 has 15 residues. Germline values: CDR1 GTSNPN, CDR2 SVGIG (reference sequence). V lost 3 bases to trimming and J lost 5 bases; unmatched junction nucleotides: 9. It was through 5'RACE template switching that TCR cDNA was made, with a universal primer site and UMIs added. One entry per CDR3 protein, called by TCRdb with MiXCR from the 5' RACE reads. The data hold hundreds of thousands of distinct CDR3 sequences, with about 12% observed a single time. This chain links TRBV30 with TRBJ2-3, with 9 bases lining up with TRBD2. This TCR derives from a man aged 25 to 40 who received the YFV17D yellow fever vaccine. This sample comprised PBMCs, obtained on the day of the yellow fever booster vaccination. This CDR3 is CAWRPLAGGKDTQYF. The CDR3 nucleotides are TGTGCCTGGAGACCTCTGGCGGGAGGGAAAGATACGCAGTATTTT.